The clone carrying this TCR beta chain turned up a few times. This entry belongs to a study of T-cell reconstitution after alpha-beta-depleted transplantation in children. The TCRbeta library incorporated unique molecular identifiers. TCRdb fed the PCR reads into MiXCR, producing one record per CDR3 protein. The table shows approximately 510,000 distinct CDR3 sequences, with about 16% occurring only once. Sequencing was performed on PBMCs from the stem cell graft donor, taken from the stem cell graft. This TCR came from a human donor who donated a stem cell graft to a child with acute lymphoblastic leukemia.

The CDR3 coding sequence is TGCGCCAGCAGCTTGCAGACGAGGAGCAACGAGCAGTACTTC. Translation: CASSLQTRSNEQYF. The chain carries TRBV5-1 and TRBJ2-7; no clear D. Trimming removed 1 base at V and 5 bases at J, with 13 bases between. CDR3 length equals 14 residues. Per the germline V gene, CDR1 is SGHRS and CDR2 is YFSETQ.